This T cell receptor (beta chain) was retrieved from a study of response to subunit inactivated influenza vaccine. TCRdb itself ran the RT-PCR reads through MiXCR, one entry per CDR3 protein. Of under 550,000 distinct CDR3 sequences detected, 6.5% to 8% appear once; the ten largest clones hold around 13%. The CDR3 covers 16 residues. J was trimmed by 2 bases and V by 1 base; bases with no gene match: 1. The gene calls are TRBV12-3 or TRBV12-4 and TRBJ2-6; 8 bases line up with TRBD1. The sample here was PBMCs from blood, taken 23 months after vaccination. The receptor's source is a man in his fifties or sixties who received an inactivated influenza vaccine. CDR3 bases: TGTGCCAGCAGTTTAGGGACAGGGACTGGGGCCAACGTCCTGACTTTC. It encodes CASSLGTGTGANVLTF.